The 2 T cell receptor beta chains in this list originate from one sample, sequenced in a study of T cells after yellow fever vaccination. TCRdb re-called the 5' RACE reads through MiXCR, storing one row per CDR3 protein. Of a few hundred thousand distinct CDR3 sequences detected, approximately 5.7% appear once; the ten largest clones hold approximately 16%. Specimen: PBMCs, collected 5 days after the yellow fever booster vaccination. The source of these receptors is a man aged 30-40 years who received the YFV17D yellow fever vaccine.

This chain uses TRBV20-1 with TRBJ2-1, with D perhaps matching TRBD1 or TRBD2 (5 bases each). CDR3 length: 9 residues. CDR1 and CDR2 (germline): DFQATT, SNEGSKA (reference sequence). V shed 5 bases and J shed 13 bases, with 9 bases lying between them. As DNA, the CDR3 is TGCAGTGCTGGGGACCGACAGTTCTTC. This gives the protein CSAGDRQFF.

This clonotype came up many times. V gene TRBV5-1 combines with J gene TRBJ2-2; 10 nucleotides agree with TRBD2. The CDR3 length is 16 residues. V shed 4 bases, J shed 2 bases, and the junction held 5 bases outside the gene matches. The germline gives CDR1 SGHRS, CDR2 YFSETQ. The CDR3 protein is CASSAGLAANTGELFF. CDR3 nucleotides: TGCGCCAGCAGCGCCGGACTAGCGGCTAACACCGGGGAGCTGTTTTTT.